The present T cell receptor beta chain was sequenced within a study of cytomegalovirus exposure and HLA in healthy donors. J lost 7 bases, V lost 3 bases, and 9 bases had no gene match. The CDR3 is made up of 15 amino acids. Germline CDR1 is SEHNR and CDR2 is FQNEAQ (reference sequence). The protocol was immunoSEQ multiplex PCR, while the TCRdb copy is restricted to in-frame clones and leaves out a portion. Of 90,000 to 150,000 clones listed, 70% to 90% are singletons. This clone was seen only a few times. Sequencing was performed on PBMCs. This TCR was recovered from a young man in good health and CMV-seronegative. This chain uses TRBV7-9 with TRBJ2-1; TRBD2 aligns across 7 bases. The CDR3 loop reads CASSLFTGGINEQFF. CDR3 coding DNA: TGTGCCAGCAGCTTGTTTACGGGGGGAATTAATGAGCAGTTCTTC.